A selection of T cell receptor beta chains follows, all from one sample in a study of regulatory T cells in long-lasting Graves disease. Each CDR3 protein gets one entry after TCRdb re-called the multiplex PCR reads with MiXCR. The sample has over 500,000 distinct CDR3 sequences, more than 15% seen once. This sample also belongs to another study, concerning T cells in Graves' hyperthyroidism and ophthalmopathy.

This sample comprised peripheral blood mononuclear cells (PBMCs), obtained at new diagnosis, from a patient treated with antithyroid drugs. The receptors shown here come from a man aged 18 to 35 with Graves disease. Each CDR3 is given with its conserved first and last residue. The order of the fields is J gene, D gene, clone size, V gene, CDR3 length, CDR3 DNA, CDR3 protein. The D gene is left open where the match is weak. Part of the rows lack a size; the others show once, few, many or a class for expanded clones.

TRBJ2-3	TRBD2	many	TRBV7-2	17	TGTGCCAGCAGCTTAGTGGGACTAGCGGGAGTCACAGATACGCAGTATTTT	CASSLVGLAGVTDTQYF
TRBJ2-1	TRBD2	many	TRBV5-1	18	TGCGCCAGCAGCTCGGACGGAAGGGGACTAGCGGACTACAATGAGCAGTTCTTC	CASSSDGRGLADYNEQFF
TRBJ1-1	-	few	TRBV6-5	15	TGTGCCAGCAGTTACCAGTGGGACCGCTACACTGAAGCTTTCTTT	CASSYQWDRYTEAFF
TRBJ2-3	-	many	TRBV12-3/TRBV12-4	15	TGTGCCAGCAGTTTTGGTCGGCAGGGTCACAATACGCAGTATTTT	CASSFGRQGHNTQYF
TRBJ1-4	-	few	TRBV7-2	14	TGTGCCAGCAGCTTAGGAGGGTCATCTGAAAAACTGTTTTTT	CASSLGGSSEKLFF
TRBJ2-1	TRBD2	few	TRBV19	15	TGTGCCAGTAGGGTCCTAAGCGGGAGCCCCAATGAGCAGTTCTTC	CASRVLSGSPNEQFF
TRBJ2-3	TRBD2	-	TRBV20-1	14	TGCAGTGCCATGACTAGCGGGAGCACAGATACGCAGTATTTT	CSAMTSGSTDTQYF
TRBJ1-1	-	many	TRBV24-1	13	TGTGCCACCAGACAGGGACTTCACACTGAAGCTTTCTTT	CATRQGLHTEAFF
TRBJ2-7	-	once	TRBV11-2	13	TGTGCCAGCAGCTGGGGGGGCCTTTACGAGCAGTACTTC	CASSWGGLYEQYF
TRBJ2-2	-	-	TRBV5-1	14	TGCGCCAGCAGGAGAAACTTTAACACCGGGGAGCTGTTTTTT	CASRRNFNTGELFF
TRBJ2-7	TRBD2	few	TRBV9	17	TGTGCCAGCAGCGTAGGGATAGCGGGAGGGAGGGGCTACGAGCAGTACTTC	CASSVGIAGGRGYEQYF
TRBJ2-3	TRBD2	-	TRBV29-1	15	TGCAGCGTCGGATTAGCGGGAACTAGCACAGATACGCAGTATTTT	CSVGLAGTSTDTQYF
TRBJ2-1	-	many	TRBV6-5	10	TGTGCCAGCAGATACCATGAGCAGTTCTTC	CASRYHEQFF
TRBJ1-2	TRBD1	few	TRBV6-2/TRBV6-3	15	TGTGCCAGCGTAACGGACAGGGGTATAAGCTATGGCTACACCTTC	CASVTDRGISYGYTF
TRBJ1-1	-	many	TRBV5-1	13	TGCGCCAGCAGCTTGGGCGGGGGGGCCGGAGCTTTCTTT	CASSLGGGAGAFF
TRBJ2-7	-	-	TRBV10-3	12	TGTGCCATCAGTGACACCGACTACGAGCAGTACTTC	CAISDTDYEQYF
TRBJ2-1	TRBD2	few	TRBV29-1	14	TGCAGCGCTACTCTGACTAGCGGAATCAATGAGCAGTTCTTC	CSATLTSGINEQFF
TRBJ2-7	TRBD1	many	TRBV27	12	TGTGCCAGCAGCTACAGGGGATACGAGCAGTACTTC	CASSYRGYEQYF
TRBJ2-6	-	few	TRBV7-6	16	TGTGCCAGCAGCTTAGGAGTACGATCTGGGGCCAACGTCCTGACTTTC	CASSLGVRSGANVLTF
TRBJ2-5	-	many	TRBV7-6	17	TGTGCCAGCAGCCCCCCCGGCGTCGGGGCCCTCCAAGAGACCCAGTACTTC	CASSPPGVGALQETQYF
TRBJ2-3	-	many	TRBV7-9	19	TGTGCCAGCAGCTTAGCGTTCACAGGGACTCAGTCCTCCACAGATACGCAGTATTTT	CASSLAFTGTQSSTDTQYF
TRBJ2-3	TRBD2	-	TRBV7-3	16	TGTGCCAGCAGCCGAAACCTAGCGGAGCACACAGATACGCAGTATTTT	CASSRNLAEHTDTQYF
TRBJ1-4	TRBD1	many	TRBV27	15	TGTGCCAGCAGTTTAGAAGGCAGGGGGCTTGAAAAACTGTTTTTT	CASSLEGRGLEKLFF
TRBJ2-1	TRBD2	many	TRBV2	17	TGTGCCAGCACGGGCGAGGATGGAGCGGGGCGCAGGATGGAGCAGTTCTTC	CASTGEDGAGRRMEQFF
TRBJ2-3	-	many	TRBV12-3/TRBV12-4	15	TGTGCCAGCACTCCGGGAAGCGGCCTCACAGATACGCAGTATTTT	CASTPGSGLTDTQYF
TRBJ1-2	-	-	TRBV20-1	11	TGCAGTGCTTCAAGGGGGGAGGGCTACACCTTC	CSASRGEGYTF
TRBJ2-5	-	few	TRBV19	15	TGTGCCAGTAGTGACCGGACTAACTTATATGAGACCCAGTACTTC	CASSDRTNLYETQYF
TRBJ2-3	-	few	TRBV7-7	15	TGTGCTAGCAGCCCGGGGACGGTGAGCACAGATACGCAGTATTTT	CASSPGTVSTDTQYF
TRBJ2-4	TRBD1	few	TRBV28	14	TGTGCCAGCAGTTCTTGGGACAGCCAAAACATTCAGTACTTC	CASSSWDSQNIQYF
TRBJ1-2	TRBD1	few	TRBV30	13	TGTGCCGGCCCCGGGACAGGGGCGTATGGCTACACCTTC	CAGPGTGAYGYTF
TRBJ2-3	TRBD1	few	TRBV2	15	TGTGCCAGCAATATCGACAGGGAGAGCGCAGATACGCAGTATTTT	CASNIDRESADTQYF
TRBJ2-5	-	many	TRBV12-3/TRBV12-4	15	TGTGCCAGCAGGAGGGAGACCGGAGGGCAAGAGACCCAGTACTTC	CASRRETGGQETQYF
TRBJ2-7	TRBD1	few	TRBV29-1	13	TGCAGCGTTCAGCCCACAGGGGGCAACGAGCAGTACTTC	CSVQPTGGNEQYF
TRBJ1-1	-	many	TRBV2	14	TGTGCCAGCAGTGAAGAGGCGGGGGCCACTGAAGCTTTCTTT	CASSEEAGATEAFF
TRBJ2-7	-	many	TRBV5-1	15	TGCGCCAGCAGCTTGGCGGGCAGGGGAATTGAAGAGCAGTACTTC	CASSLAGRGIEEQYF
TRBJ2-3	-	many	TRBV5-1	16	TGCGCCAGCAGCTTGGCCGGGGACCCTAGCACAGATACGCAGTATTTT	CASSLAGDPSTDTQYF
TRBJ1-3	-	-	TRBV9	16	TGTGCCAGCAGCGTAGATCAGGGGTTGGCTGGAAACACCATATATTTT	CASSVDQGLAGNTIYF
TRBJ2-1	TRBD2	many	TRBV9	16	TGTGCCAGCAGCGAGGGACTAGCCAACAAGGGCAATGAGCAGTTCTTC	CASSEGLANKGNEQFF
TRBJ2-3	TRBD2	many	TRBV9	16	TGTGCCAGCAGCGTTGGGGCTAGCGGGAGAACAGATACGCAGTATTTT	CASSVGASGRTDTQYF
TRBJ2-7	-	many	TRBV30	15	TGTGCCTGGAGTGTACTACAGGGACCGTCCTACGAGCAGTACTTC	CAWSVLQGPSYEQYF
TRBJ2-7	-	-	TRBV19	13	TGTGCCAGTAGTATTGTGGGATCCTACGAGCAGTACTTC	CASSIVGSYEQYF
TRBJ2-5	TRBD2	-	TRBV20-1	14	TGCAGTGCTCCAAGTATAGCGGGAGGGGAGACCCAGTACTTC	CSAPSIAGGETQYF
TRBJ2-7	TRBD1	many	TRBV11-2	15	TGTGCCAGCAGCTACCACCGGGACAGGGTTCACGAGCAGTACTTC	CASSYHRDRVHEQYF
TRBJ2-1	-	many	TRBV7-9	15	TGTGCCAGCAGCGCTATAACGAGCTCCTACAATGAGCAGTTCTTC	CASSAITSSYNEQFF
TRBJ2-6	-	-	TRBV14	14	TGTGCCAGCAGCGATGGCACTGGGGCCAACGTCCTGACTTTC	CASSDGTGANVLTF
TRBJ1-5	-	few	TRBV4-1	16	TGCGCCAGCAGCCAAGGGTGGCAGGGTGGAAATCAGCCCCAGCATTTT	CASSQGWQGGNQPQHF
TRBJ1-1	-	-	TRBV13	16	TGTGTCAGCAGCTTGGAGGTTTGGGCGGGGAACACTGAAGCTTTCTTT	CVSSLEVWAGNTEAFF
TRBJ2-7	-	many	TRBV20-1	12	TGCAGTGCTAGCGACAGGTTATACGAGCAGTACTTC	CSASDRLYEQYF
TRBJ1-4	TRBD1	many	TRBV30	18	TGTGCCTGGAGTTCCCGGGACAGGAATCACGCAACTAATGAAAAACTGTTTTTT	CAWSSRDRNHATNEKLFF
TRBJ1-1	-	many	TRBV20-1	15	TGCAGTGCTAGAGATGCCAGGGGTTCGAGCACTGAAGCTTTCTTT	CSARDARGSSTEAFF
TRBJ1-1	-	few	TRBV28	13	TGTGCCAGCATTCGTAACAGGAACACTGAAGCTTTCTTT	CASIRNRNTEAFF
TRBJ1-2	TRBD1	-	TRBV9	12	TGTGCCAGCAGCGGAGGGGGCGGTGGCTACACCTTC	CASSGGGGGYTF
TRBJ2-1	TRBD1	-	TRBV25-1	16	TGTGCCAGCAGGGGATCTAGGGGACAGGGGGCCTATGAGCAGTTCTTC	CASRGSRGQGAYEQFF
TRBJ1-5	-	-	TRBV10-3	17	TGTGCCATCAGTGAGTCTCGGGGAGATTATAGCAATCAGCCCCAGCATTTT	CAISESRGDYSNQPQHF